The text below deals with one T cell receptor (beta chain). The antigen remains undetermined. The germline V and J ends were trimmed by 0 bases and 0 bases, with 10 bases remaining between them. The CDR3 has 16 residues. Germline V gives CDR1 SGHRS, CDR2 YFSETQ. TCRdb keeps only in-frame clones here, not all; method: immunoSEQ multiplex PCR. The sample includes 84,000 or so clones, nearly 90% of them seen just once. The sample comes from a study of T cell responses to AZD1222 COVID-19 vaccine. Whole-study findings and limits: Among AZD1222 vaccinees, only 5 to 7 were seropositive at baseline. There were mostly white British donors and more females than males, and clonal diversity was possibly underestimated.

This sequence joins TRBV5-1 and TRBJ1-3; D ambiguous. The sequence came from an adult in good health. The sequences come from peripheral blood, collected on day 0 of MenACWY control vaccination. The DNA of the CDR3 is TGCGCCAGCAGCTTGGGACCGGCCGTCTCTGGAAACACCATATATTTT. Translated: CASSLGPAVSGNTIYF.